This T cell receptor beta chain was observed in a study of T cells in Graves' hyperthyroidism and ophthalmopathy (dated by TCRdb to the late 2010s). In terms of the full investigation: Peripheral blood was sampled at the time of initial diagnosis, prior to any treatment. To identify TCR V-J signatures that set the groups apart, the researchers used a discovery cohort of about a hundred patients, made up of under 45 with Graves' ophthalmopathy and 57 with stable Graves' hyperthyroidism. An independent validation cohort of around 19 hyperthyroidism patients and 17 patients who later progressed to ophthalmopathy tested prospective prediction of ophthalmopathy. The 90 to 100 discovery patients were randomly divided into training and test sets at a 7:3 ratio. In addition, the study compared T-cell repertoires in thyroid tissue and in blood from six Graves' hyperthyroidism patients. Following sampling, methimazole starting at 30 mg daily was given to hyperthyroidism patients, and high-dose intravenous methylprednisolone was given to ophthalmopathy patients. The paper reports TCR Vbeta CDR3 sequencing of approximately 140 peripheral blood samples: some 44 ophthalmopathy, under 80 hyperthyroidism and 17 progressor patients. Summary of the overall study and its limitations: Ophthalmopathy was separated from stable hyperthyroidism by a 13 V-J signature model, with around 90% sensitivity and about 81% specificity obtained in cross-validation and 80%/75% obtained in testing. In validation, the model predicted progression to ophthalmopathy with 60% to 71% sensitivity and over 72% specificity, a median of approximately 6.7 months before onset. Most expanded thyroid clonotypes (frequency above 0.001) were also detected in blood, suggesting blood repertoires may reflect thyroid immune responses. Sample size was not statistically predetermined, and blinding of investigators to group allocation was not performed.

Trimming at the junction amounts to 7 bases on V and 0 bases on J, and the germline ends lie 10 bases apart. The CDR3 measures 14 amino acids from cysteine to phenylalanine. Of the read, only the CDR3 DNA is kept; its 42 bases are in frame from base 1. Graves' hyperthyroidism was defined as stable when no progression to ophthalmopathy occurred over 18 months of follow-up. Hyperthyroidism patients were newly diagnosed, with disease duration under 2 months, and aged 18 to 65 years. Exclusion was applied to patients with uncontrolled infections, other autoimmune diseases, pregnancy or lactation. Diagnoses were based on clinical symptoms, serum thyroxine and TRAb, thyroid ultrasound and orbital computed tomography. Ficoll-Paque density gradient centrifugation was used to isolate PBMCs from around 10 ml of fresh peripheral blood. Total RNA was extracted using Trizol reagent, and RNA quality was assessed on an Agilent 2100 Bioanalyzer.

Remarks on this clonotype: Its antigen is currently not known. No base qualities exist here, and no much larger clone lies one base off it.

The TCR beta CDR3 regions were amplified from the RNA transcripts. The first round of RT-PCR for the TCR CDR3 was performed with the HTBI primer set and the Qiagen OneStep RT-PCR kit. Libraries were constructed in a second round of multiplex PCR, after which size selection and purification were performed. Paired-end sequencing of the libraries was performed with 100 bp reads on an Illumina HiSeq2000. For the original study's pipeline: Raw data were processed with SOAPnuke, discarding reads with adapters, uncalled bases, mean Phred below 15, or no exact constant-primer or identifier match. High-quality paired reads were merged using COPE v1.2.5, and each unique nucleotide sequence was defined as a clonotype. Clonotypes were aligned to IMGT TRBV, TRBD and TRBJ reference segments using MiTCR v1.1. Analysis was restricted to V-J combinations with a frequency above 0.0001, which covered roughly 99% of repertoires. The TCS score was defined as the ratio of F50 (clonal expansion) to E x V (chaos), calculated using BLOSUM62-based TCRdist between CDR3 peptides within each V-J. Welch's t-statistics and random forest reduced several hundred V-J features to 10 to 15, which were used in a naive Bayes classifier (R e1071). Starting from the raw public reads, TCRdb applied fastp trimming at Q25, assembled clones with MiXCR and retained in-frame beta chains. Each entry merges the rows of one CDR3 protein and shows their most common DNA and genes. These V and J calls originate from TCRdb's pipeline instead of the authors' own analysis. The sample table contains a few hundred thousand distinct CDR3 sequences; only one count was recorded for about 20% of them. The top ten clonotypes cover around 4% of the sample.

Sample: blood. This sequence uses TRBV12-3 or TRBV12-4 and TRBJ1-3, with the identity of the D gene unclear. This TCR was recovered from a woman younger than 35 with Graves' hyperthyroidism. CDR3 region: CASTTPVSGNTIYF. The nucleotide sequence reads TGTGCCAGCACCACCCCAGTCTCTGGAAACACCATATATTTT.